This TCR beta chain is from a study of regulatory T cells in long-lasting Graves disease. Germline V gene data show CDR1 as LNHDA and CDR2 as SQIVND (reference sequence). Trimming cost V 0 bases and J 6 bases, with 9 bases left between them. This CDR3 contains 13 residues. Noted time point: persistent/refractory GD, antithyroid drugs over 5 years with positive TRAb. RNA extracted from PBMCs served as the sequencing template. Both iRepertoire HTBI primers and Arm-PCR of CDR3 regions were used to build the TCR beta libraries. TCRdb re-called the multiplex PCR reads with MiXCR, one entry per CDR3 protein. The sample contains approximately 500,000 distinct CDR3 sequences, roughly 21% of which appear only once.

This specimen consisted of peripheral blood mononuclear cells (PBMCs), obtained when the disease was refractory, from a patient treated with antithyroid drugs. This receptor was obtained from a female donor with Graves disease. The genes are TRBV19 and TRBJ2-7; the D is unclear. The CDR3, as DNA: TGTGCCAGTAGTATAGACTGGAGTCTCGAGCAGTACTTC. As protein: CASSIDWSLEQYF.